Sequencing of this T cell receptor beta chain was carried out in a study of T cell responses to AZD1222 COVID-19 vaccine. Study results and limitations: It was only 6 or 7 AZD1222 recipients who were seropositive at baseline. Researchers report vaccine-associated CD4 TCRs spanning spike, with dominance at 160-218 and 743-854. Repertoire sampling occurred only after the peak T cell response. Breadth and depth of Spike-specific TCRs rose after two AZD1222 doses.

The CDR3 length is 14 residues. Trimming took 4 bases from V and 4 from J, leaving 10 bases between them. The germline V gene encodes CDR1 SEHNR and CDR2 FQNEAQ (reference sequence). The data were produced by immunoSEQ multiplex PCR, yet TCRdb's version contains in-frame clones alone and is incomplete. Found here are around 130,000 clones, about nine tenths of them singletons; the top ten hold about 17%. Details on this clone: Its antigen is as yet unknown.

This clonotype was sampled from an adult in good health. Source: peripheral blood, taken on day 0 of MenACWY control vaccination. V gene TRBV7-9 combines with J gene TRBJ1-4; D possibly corresponds to TRBD1 (5 bases). This CDR3 reads CASSWDRFNEKLFF. The CDR3 region has the DNA TGTGCCAGCAGCTGGGACCGTTTTAATGAAAAACTGTTTTTT.